This T cell receptor (beta chain) is from a study of persistence of HIV-infected CD4 T cells (dated by TCRdb to 2019 to 2021). Background for the entire study: The study isolated CMV- and HIV-1 Gag-responding CD4+ T cells from ART-treated individuals to examine antigen-driven clonal expansion of HIV-1-infected cells. In the cross-participant TCR cluster analysis, 8 participants were included for CMV and roughly 7 participants were included for Gag. Peripheral blood samples of up to about 200 mL were obtained at multiple time points, with the exception of two participants, for whom leukapheresis was performed at a single time point. Participants had been on suppressive ART for a median of roughly 8 years. Proviral sequencing was used to assess clonality among infected cells, whereas TCRbeta sequencing gauged the clonality of all cells within each sorted population. General study outcomes and caveats: Antigen-responding cells were enriched for expanded CDR3beta sequences that were degenerate, which suggests that CD4+ responses to CMV and Gag underwent convergent selection. TCRbeta richness in CMV- and Gag-responding cells was significantly lower than in anti-CD3/anti-CD28-responding cells; CMV-responding cells had higher oligoclonality than CD3/CD28-stimulated and Gag-responding cells. A correlation was observed between TCR oligoclonality and proviral oligoclonality within the same sorted populations. The study involved few individuals and tested only a limited range of antigens. Restriction of bulk TCR analyses to the rare CMV-responding cells that actually carried HIV-1 proviruses was not possible.

The junction shows trimming of 5 bases on V and 0 bases on J, and the gene matches do not reach 3 bases of it. The germline V gene gives CDR1 as SGHTA and CDR2 as FQGNSA. The CDR3 contains 15 residues, cysteine and phenylalanine counted. Just the 45-base CDR3 DNA is kept, in frame starting at base 1. Read against the paper, the sample's treatment or condition label means: suppressive antiretroviral therapy. Cells were stimulated with a pool of overlapping HIV-1 Gag 15-mer peptides at 0.95 to 1 ug per peptide per mL. Memory CD4+ T cells that did not respond, being CD40L-negative, CD69-negative and CD45RO-high, were sorted as memory populations depleted of antigen-responding cells. Participants were HIV-1-infected adults who started suppressive ART during chronic infection. For at least 4 years, participants had undetectable plasma HIV-1 RNA, below 50 copies/mL. To be included, participants needed a CD4+ T cell count above 400 cells/uL and a positive CMV serology. Before stimulation, PBMCs were isolated using density centrifugation and depleted of CD8+ T cells. For 15 to 20 hours, CD8-depleted PBMCs were stimulated with anti-CD28/CD49d costimulation, a CD40-blocking antibody, and enfuvirtide, which was added to prevent new infections. Sorting was done on either a Beckman Coulter MoFlo Legacy or an XDP sorter, and propidium iodide was used to exclude dead cells. The QIAamp DNA Mini Kit was used for genomic DNA extraction from samples above one million cells, and the Quick-DNA Microprep Kit was used otherwise.

Notes on this clone: Its antigen is currently not known. Per-base quality was not reported, and no clone a single base away is much larger than it.

The immunoSEQ hsTCRB assay version 4 in survey mode was used to sequence TCRbeta repertoires from genomic DNA. For TCRbeta sequencing, genomic DNA was diluted to around 9.7 ng/uL, with up to 1 ug used per sample. The authors' analysis ran thus. TCRbeta data were analyzed in ImmunoSeq Analyzer 3.0, with diversity computed on productive nucleotide rearrangements. Using the Immunarch R package, the improved Chao index served to estimate lower-bound TCR diversity and the Gini coefficient served to estimate clonality. Nucleotide rearrangements that differed but encoded the same CDR3beta amino acid sequence were counted as separate clonotypes. TCRbeta sequences significantly enriched in antigen-responding cells relative to anti-CD3/anti-CD28-activated cells were identified by differential abundance analysis. GLIPH2 grouped TCRs by predicted peptide-MHC specificity, both within each participant and across combined participant data sets. TCRdb mirrors the immuneACCESS table, restricted to in-frame sequences. Some clones are absent from its copies; in checked studies, under half trace to an unresolved V gene, and the reason for the others is unknown. The V and J calls and the clone size are those of that table, but D and trimming were determined from the DNA. The sample table records just over 35,000 clones; over 75% of these occur just once. Clones ranked in the top ten supply around 5% of the sample.

The receptor was isolated from an adult with HIV. The donor label of this sample is uncertain. The V gene is TRBV7-2 and the J gene is TRBJ1-5, and TRBD1 matches 8 of the central bases. The input for sequencing was cultured CD4+ T cells from PBMCs, taken from a patient who received antiretroviral therapy. The cell subset or site label here, explained by the study, means: CD40L-CD69- CD45RO-high memory CD4 T cells not responding to Gag peptides. The DNA reads as follows: TGTGCCAGCAGCCGGGACAGGAATAGCAATCAGCCCCAGCATTTT. This codes for CASSRDRNSNQPQHF.